What follows is one T cell receptor (beta chain) and its context. What it recognizes is unknown. Expressed TCRB transcripts were sequenced because the isolated RNA had all been reverse transcribed beforehand. Regulatory, naive and central memory T cell samples averaged approximately 3.9 million reads. Sequencing was performed with immunoSEQ multiplex PCR; in TCRdb, only in-frame clones are kept and a portion is missing. The data contain 200,000 to 250,000 clones, 16% of them singletons. Every single donor gave one heparinised blood draw, and these averaged roughly 0.11 L. This sample is part of a study of beta chain features in type 1 diabetes. Study-wide context: Sorted cells, more than 95,000,000 in number, were examined across all samples. Study-level results: TCRB CDR3s were moderately but significantly shorter in Type 1 diabetes patients in all four CD4+ subsets.

CDR1 GTSNPN and CDR2 SVGIG come from the germline V gene (reference sequence). Trimming removed 8 bases from V and 1 base from J, with 14 bases in between. CDR3 length: 13 amino acids. The source is a man between 25 and 39 years old with type 1 diabetes. The V gene is TRBV30, the J gene TRBJ1-1; D uncertain. The specimen was naive CD4+ T cells from blood. The CDR3 sequence: CAHTGLGNTEAFF. CDR3 sequence (DNA): TGTGCCCACACCGGCCTGGGGAACACTGAAGCTTTCTTT.